This TCR beta chain was captured in a study of T-cell memory formation after mild COVID-19. Study-wide findings and caveats: Mostly located in CM and EM were contracting CD4+ clones, with contracting CD8+ clones located in EMRA.

V was pared by 3 bases and J by 12 bases, with 11 bases between. The CDR3 is 11 residues long. TCRdb reprocessed the 5' RACE reads with MiXCR, giving one entry per CDR3 protein. The sample records around 130,000 distinct CDR3 sequences, roughly 15% being singletons. This clonotype was picked up a small number of times. Antigen unknown. The chain joins TRBV12-3 or TRBV12-4 to TRBJ1-1; D may be TRBD1 (5 bases). The specimen was PBMCs or a T cell subset sorted from them (not recorded which). This TCR was recovered from an adult woman who had mild COVID-19 (a few samples of this study predate the infection). Cell type and time point are not known. The chain's CDR3 is CASSFNGGSFF. DNA of the CDR3: TGTGCCAGCAGTTTCAATGGGGGATCTTTCTTT.